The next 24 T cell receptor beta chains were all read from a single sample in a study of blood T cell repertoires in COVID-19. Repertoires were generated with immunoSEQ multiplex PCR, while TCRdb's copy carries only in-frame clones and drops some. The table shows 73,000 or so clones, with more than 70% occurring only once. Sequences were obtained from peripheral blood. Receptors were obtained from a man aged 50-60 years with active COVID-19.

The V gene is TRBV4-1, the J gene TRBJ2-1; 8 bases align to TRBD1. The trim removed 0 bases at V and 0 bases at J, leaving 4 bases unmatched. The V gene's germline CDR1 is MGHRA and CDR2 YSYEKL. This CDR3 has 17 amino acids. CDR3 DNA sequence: TGCGCCAGCAGCCAAGATAGGACAGGGAGCTCCTACAATGAGCAGTTCTTC. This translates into CASSQDRTGSSYNEQFF.

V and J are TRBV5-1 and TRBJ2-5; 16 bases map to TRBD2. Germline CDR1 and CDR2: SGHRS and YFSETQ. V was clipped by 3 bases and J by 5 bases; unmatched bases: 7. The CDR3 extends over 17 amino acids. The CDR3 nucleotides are TGCGCCAGCAGCTCGGGACTAGCGGGGGGGCCGAGGGAGACCCAGTACTTC. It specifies CASSSGLAGGPRETQYF.

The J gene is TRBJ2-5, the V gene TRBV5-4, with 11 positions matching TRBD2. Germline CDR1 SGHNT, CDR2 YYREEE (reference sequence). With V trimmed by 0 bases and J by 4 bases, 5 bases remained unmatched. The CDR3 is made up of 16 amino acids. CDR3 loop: CASSLEGSGGGETQYF. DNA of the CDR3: TGTGCCAGCAGCTTGGAAGGTAGCGGGGGGGGAGAGACCCAGTACTTC.

Here the CDR3 reads CASSSKWDREGYTF. CDR3 bases: TGTGCCAGCAGTTCCAAGTGGGACAGGGAAGGCTACACCTTC. The chain recombines TRBV27 with TRBJ1-2; 9 positions agree with TRBD1. Trimming at V came to 4 bases and at J to 8 bases, leaving 8 bases not matched to a gene. CDR1 is MNHEY, CDR2 SMNVEV, per germline (reference sequence). The CDR3 extends over 14 amino acids.

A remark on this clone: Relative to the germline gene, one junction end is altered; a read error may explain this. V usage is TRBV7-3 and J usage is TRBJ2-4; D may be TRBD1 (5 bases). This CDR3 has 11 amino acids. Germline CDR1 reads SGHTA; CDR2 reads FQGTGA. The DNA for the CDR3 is TGTGCCAGCAGCTTACAGGGCAGGAGAGGCTTC. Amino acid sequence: CASSLQGRRGF.

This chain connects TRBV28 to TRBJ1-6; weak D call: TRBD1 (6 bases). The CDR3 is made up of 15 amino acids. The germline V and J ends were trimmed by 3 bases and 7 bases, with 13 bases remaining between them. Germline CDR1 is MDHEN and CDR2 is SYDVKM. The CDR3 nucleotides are TGTGCCAGCAGTTTTGGGGGCAGGGAGAATTCACCCCTCCACTTT. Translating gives CASSFGGRENSPLHF. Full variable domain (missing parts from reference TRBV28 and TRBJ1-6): DVKVTQSSRYLVKRTGEKVFLECVQDMDHENMFWYRQDPGLGLRLIYFSYDVKMKEKGDIPEGYSVSREKKERFSLILESASTNQTSMYLCASSFGGRENSPLHFGNGTRLTVT.

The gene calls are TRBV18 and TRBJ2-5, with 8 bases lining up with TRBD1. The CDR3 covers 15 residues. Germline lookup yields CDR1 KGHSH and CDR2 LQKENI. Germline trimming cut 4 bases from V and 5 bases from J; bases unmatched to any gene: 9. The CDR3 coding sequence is TGTGCCAGCTCACTACGGACAGGGCAATTGGAGACCCAGTACTTC. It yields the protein CASSLRTGQLETQYF. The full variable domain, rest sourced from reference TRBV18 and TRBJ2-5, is NAGVMQNPRHLVRRRGQEARLRCSPMKGHSHVYWYRQLPEEGLKFMVYLQKENIIDESGMPKERFSAEFPKEGPSILRIQQVVRGDSAAYFCASSLRTGQLETQYFGPGTRLLVL.

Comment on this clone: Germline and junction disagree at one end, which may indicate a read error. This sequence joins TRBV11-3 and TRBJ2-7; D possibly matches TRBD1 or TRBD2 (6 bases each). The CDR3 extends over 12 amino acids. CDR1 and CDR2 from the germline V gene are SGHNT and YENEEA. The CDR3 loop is CASSLQGGPLHF. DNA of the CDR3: TGTGCCAGCAGTTTACAGGGAGGCCCACTTCACTTC.

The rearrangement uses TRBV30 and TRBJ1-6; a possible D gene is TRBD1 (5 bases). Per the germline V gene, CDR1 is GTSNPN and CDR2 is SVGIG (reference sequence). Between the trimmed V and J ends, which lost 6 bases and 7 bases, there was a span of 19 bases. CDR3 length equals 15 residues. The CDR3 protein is CACLRGTARNSPLHF. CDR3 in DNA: TGTGCCTGTTTGCGGGGGACCGCACGAAATTCACCCCTCCACTTT.

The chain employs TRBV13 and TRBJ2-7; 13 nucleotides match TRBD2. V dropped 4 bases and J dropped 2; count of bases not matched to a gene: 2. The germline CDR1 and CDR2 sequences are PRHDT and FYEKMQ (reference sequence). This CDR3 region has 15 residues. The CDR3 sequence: CASSSGTSGTYEQYF. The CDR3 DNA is TGTGCCAGCAGCTCTGGGACTAGCGGGACCTACGAGCAGTACTTC.

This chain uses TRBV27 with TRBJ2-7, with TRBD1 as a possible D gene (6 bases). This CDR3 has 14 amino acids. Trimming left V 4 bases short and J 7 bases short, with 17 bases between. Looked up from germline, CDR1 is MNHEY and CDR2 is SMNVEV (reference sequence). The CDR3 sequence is CASSSQGFKGEQYF. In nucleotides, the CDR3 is TGTGCCAGCAGTTCGCAGGGGTTCAAAGGTGAGCAGTACTTC.

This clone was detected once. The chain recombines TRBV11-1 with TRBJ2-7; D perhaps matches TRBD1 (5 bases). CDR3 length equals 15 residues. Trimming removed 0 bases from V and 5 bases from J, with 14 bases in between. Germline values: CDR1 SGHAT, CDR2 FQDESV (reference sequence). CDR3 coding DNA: TGTGCCAGCAGCTTAGCTTGGGGCACCGAAAACGAGCAGTACTTC. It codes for CASSLAWGTENEQYF. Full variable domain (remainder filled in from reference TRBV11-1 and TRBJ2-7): EAEVAQSPRYKITEKSQAVAFWCDPISGHATLYWYRQILGQGPELLVQFQDESVVDDSQLPKDRFSAERLKGVDSTLKIQPAELGDSAMYLCASSLAWGTENEQYFGPGTRLTVT.

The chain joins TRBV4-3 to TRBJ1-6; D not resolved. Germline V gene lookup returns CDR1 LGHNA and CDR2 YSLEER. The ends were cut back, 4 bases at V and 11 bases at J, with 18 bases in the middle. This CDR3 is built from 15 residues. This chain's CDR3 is CASSPVGGIGPPLHF. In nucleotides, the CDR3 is TGCGCCAGCAGCCCGGTAGGAGGAATTGGTCCACCCCTCCACTTT.

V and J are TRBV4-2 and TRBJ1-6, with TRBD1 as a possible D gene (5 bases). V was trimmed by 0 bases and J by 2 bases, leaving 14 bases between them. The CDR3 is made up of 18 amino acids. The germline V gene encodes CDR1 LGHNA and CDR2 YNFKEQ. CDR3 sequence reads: CASSQDRDTGAYNSPLHF. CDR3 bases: TGTGCCAGCAGCCAAGATAGAGACACGGGGGCCTATAATTCACCCCTCCACTTT.

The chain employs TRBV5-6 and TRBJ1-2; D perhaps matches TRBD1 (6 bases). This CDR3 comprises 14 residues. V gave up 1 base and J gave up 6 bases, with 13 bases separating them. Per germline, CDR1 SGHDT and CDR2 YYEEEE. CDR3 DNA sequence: TGTGCCAGCAGCTTGTTTCGACAGGACCATGGCTACACCTTC. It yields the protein CASSLFRQDHGYTF.

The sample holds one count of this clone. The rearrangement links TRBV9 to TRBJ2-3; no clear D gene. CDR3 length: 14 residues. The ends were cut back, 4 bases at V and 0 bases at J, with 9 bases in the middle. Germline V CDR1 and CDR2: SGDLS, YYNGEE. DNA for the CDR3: TGTGCCAGCAGCCCGAGGTGGAGCACAGATACGCAGTATTTT. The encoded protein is CASSPRWSTDTQYF.

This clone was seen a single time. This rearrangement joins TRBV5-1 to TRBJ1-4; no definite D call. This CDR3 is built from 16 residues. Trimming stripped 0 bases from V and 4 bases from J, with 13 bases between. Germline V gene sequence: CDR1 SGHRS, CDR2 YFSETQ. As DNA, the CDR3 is TGCGCCAGCAGCTTGGCACCGGAGCCGCTTAATGAAAAACTGTTTTTT. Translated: CASSLAPEPLNEKLFF.

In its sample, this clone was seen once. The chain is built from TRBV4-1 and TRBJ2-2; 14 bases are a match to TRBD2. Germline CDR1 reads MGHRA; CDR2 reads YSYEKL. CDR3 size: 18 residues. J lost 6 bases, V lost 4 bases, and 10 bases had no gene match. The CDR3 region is CASSLPGTSGSRSGELFF. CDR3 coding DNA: TGCGCCAGCAGCCTGCCTGGGACTAGCGGGAGTCGGTCCGGGGAGCTGTTTTTT.

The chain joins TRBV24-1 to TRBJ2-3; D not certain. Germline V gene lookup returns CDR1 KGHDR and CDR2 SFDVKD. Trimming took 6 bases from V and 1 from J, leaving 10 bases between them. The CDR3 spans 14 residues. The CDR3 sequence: CATSSPLGTDTQYF. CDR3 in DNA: TGTGCCACCAGTAGTCCACTTGGCACAGATACGCAGTATTTT.

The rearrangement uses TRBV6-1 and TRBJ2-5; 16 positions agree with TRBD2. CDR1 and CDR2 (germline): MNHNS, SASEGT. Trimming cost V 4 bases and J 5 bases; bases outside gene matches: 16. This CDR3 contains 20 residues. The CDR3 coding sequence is TGTGCCAGCAGTGCGATCGGGACTAGCGGGGGGGGTACCGTACGGGAGACCCAGTACTTC. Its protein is CASSAIGTSGGGTVRETQYF.

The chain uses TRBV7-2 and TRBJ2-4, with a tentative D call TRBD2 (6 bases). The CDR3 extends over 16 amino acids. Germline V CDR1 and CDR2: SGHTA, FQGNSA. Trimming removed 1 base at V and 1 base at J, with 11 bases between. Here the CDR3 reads CASSLGRDSAKNIQYF. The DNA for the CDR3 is TGTGCCAGCAGCTTAGGAAGGGACTCCGCCAAAAACATTCAGTACTTC. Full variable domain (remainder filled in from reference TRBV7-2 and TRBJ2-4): GAGVSQSPSNKVTEKGKDVELRCDPISGHTALYWYRQSLGQGLEFLIYFQGNSAPDKSGLPSDRFSAERTGGSVSTLTIQRTQQEDSAVYLCASSLGRDSAKNIQYFGAGTRLSVL.

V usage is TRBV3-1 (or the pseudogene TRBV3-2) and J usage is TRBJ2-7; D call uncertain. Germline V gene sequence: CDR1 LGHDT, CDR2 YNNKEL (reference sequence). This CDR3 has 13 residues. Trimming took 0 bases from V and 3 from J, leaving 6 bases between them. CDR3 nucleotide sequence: TGTGCCAGCAGCCAAGATCGGTTCTACGAGCAGTACTTC. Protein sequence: CASSQDRFYEQYF.

CDR3 sequence reads: CASSRDLSSYNEQFF. The CDR3 DNA follows: TGCGCCAGCAGCCGGGACTTGAGCTCCTACAATGAGCAGTTCTTC. This chain links TRBV10-1 with TRBJ2-1; D might be TRBD2 (6 bases). CDR3 size: 15 residues. The germline gives CDR1 WNHNN, CDR2 SYGVQD (reference sequence). Trimming took 6 bases from V and 0 from J, leaving 12 bases between them.

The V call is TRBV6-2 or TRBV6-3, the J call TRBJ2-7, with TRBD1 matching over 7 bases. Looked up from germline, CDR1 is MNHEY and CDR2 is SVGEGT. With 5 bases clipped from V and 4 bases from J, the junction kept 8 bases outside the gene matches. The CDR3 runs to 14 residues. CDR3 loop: CASSRLGQTYEQYF. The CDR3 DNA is TGTGCCAGCAGTCGCCTGGGACAGACTTACGAGCAGTACTTC.